This T cell receptor beta chain was captured by sequencing in a study of tumor-infiltrating lymphocytes in primary liver carcinoma. Study-wide points: Tumors significantly exceeded blood in top-250-clone fraction (p = 0.039). Researchers found tumor-adjacent and tumor-blood pairs overlapped less than tumor region pairs.

Both RNA and DNA were isolated together from roughly 20-30 mg of bulk tissue that had not been sorted. Each tumor sample had over 80% viable tumor cells. The CDR3 totals 15 residues. Germline V gives CDR1 SNHLY, CDR2 FYNNEI. V was cut by 6 bases and J by 5 bases, with 20 bases left in between. Synthesis of TCR beta cDNA was carried out from 500 ng total RNA with a constant-region primer. Three nested multiplex PCR rounds, a slightly modified ARM-PCR method, built the TCR beta libraries. The first two PCR rounds used TRBV1-TRBV30 forward primers with a C-beta reverse primer, around 10 cycles each. One entry per CDR3 protein, called by TCRdb with MiXCR from the multiplex PCR reads. The table lists around 70,000 distinct CDR3 sequences, roughly 69% of them singletons, with 25% to 30% in the top ten. About this clonotype: Its antigen is currently unknown. Because the CDR3 is missing its conserved closing phenylalanine or tryptophan, this is likely a read error.

The receptor was isolated from a man in his forties or fifties with primary liver carcinoma and hepatitis B virus infection. The specimen sequenced was liver tumor tissue from sampling region 4. Subset in this sample: tumor region T4, right-lateral pole. The chain combines TRBV2 with TRBJ2-7, with D perhaps TRBD2 (6 bases). In nucleotides, the CDR3 is TGTGCCAGCAGCGGGACTTCCGATAGGGCCCACGAGCAGTACTAC. It encodes CASSGTSDRAHEQYY.